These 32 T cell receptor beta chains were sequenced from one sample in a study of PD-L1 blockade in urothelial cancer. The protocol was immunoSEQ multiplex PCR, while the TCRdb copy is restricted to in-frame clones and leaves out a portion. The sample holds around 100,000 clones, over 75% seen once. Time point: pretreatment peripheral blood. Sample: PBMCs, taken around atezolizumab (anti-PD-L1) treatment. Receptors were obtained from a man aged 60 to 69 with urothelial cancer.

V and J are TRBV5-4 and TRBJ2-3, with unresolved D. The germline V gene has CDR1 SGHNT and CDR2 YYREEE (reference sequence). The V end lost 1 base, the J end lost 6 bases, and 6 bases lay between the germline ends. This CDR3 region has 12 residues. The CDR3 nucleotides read TGTGCCAGCAGCTTGCCCCCGGATACGCAGTATTTT. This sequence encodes CASSLPPDTQYF.

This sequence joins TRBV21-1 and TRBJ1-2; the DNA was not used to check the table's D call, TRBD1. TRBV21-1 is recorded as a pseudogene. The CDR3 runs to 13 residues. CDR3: CASRLSVIYGYTF. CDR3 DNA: TGTGCCAGCAGGCTCTCAGTGATCTATGGCTACACCTTC.

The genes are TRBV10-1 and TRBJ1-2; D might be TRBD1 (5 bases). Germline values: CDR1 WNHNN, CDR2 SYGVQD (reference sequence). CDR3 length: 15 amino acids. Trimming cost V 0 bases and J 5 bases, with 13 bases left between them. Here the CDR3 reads CASSESRGSEYGYTF. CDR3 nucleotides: TGCGCCAGCAGTGAGTCGCGGGGCTCGGAGTATGGCTACACCTTC.

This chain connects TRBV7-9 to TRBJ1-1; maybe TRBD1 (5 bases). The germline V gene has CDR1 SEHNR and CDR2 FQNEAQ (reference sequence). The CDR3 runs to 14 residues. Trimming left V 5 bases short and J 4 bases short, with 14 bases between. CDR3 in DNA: TGTGCCAGCAGCGCGGGGGTAGTAGGCACTGAAGCTTTCTTT. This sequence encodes CASSAGVVGTEAFF.

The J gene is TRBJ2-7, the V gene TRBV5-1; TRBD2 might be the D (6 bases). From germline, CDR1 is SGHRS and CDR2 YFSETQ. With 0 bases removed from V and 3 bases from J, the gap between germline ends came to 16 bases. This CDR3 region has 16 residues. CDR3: CASSLGLGLDRYEQYF. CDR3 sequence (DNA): TGCGCCAGCAGCTTGGGTTTGGGACTCGATCGCTACGAGCAGTACTTC.

CDR3 sequence: CATSRGRVYGYTF. The CDR3 DNA reads as TGTGCCACCAGCAGAGGCCGGGTATACGGCTACACCTTC. V is TRBV15 and J is TRBJ1-2; the D is unclear. The germline V gene encodes CDR1 LNHNV and CDR2 YYDKDF (reference sequence). The ends were cut back, 1 base at V and 8 bases at J, with 11 bases in the middle. The CDR3 has 13 amino acids.

The CDR3 loop reads CASSRRLAGAQETQYF. CDR3 DNA sequence: TGTGCCAGCAGCCGCAGACTAGCGGGGGCCCAAGAGACCCAGTACTTC. The V and J genes are TRBV11-2 and TRBJ2-5, with 12 bases lining up with TRBD2. This CDR3 is built from 16 residues. Looked up from germline, CDR1 is SGHAT and CDR2 is FQNNGV. V gave up 5 bases and J gave up 1 base; unmatched junction bases: 5.

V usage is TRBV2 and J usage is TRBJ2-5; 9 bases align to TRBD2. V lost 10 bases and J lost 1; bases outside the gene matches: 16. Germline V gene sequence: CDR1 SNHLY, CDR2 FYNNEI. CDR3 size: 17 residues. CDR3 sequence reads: CATMTSGGRGSQETQYF. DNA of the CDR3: TGTGCCACCATGACTAGCGGAGGGAGGGGATCCCAAGAGACCCAGTACTTC.

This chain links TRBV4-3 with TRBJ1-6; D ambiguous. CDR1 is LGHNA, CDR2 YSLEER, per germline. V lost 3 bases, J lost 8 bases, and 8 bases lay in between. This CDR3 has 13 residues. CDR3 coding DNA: TGCGCCAGCAGCCAGAAACATGATTCACCCCTCCACTTT. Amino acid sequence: CASSQKHDSPLHF.

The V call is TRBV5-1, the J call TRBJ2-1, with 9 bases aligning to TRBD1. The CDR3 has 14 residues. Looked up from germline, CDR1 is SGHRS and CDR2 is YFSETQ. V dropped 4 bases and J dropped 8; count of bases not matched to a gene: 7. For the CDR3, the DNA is TGCGCCAGCAGCGTGGGACAGGGTGTCGATGAGCAGTTCTTC. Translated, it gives CASSVGQGVDEQFF.

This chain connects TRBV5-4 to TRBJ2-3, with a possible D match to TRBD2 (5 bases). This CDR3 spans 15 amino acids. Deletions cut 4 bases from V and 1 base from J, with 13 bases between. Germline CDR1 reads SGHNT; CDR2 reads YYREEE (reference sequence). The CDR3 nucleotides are TGTGCCAGCAGCCCTGCGGGCCGGGGCACAGATACGCAGTATTTT. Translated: CASSPAGRGTDTQYF.

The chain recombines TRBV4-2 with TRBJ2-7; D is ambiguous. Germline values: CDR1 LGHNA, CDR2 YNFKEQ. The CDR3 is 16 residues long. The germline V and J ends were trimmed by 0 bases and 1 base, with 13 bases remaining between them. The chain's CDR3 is CASSQDGLARSYEQYF. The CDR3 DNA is TGTGCCAGCAGCCAAGATGGATTGGCTAGGTCCTACGAGCAGTACTTC.

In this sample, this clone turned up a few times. Here the CDR3 DNA reads TGTGCCAGCAGCCCAGAGACAGGGGAAGGGTACGAGCAGTACTTC. Amino acid sequence: CASSPETGEGYEQYF. This chain connects TRBV7-2 to TRBJ2-7; the match to TRBD1 covers 8 bases. The CDR3 has 15 residues. The ends lost 5 bases at V and 4 bases at J; junction bases unmatched: 10. Germline V gene data show CDR1 as SGHTA and CDR2 as FQGNSA. Full variable domain (remainder filled in from reference TRBV7-2 and TRBJ2-7): GAGVSQSPSNKVTEKGKDVELRCDPISGHTALYWYRQSLGQGLEFLIYFQGNSAPDKSGLPSDRFSAERTGGSVSTLTIQRTQQEDSAVYLCASSPETGEGYEQYFGPGTRLTVT.

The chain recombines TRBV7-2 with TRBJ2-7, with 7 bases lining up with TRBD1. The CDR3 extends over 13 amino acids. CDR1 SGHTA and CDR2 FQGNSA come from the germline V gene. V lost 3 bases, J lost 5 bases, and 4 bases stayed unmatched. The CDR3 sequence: CASSFTGEDEQYF. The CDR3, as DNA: TGTGCCAGCAGCTTCACAGGGGAAGACGAGCAGTACTTC.

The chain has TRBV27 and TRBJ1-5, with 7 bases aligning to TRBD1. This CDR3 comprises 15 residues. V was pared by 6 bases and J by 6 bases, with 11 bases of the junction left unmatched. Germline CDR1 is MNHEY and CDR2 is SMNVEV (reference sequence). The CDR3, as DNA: TGTGCCAGCAGCCAATATACAGGGGTTGGTCAGCCCCAGCATTTT. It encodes CASSQYTGVGQPQHF.

Here the CDR3 reads CASSGEGRREQYF. CDR3 bases: TGCGCCAGCAGCGGTGAGGGGAGGCGCGAGCAGTACTTC. The chain combines TRBV5-1 with TRBJ2-7, with a weak D call TRBD2 (6 bases). The CDR3 loop spans 13 amino acids. The V end was cut by 4 bases, the J end by 6 bases, with 14 bases between. The germline V gene encodes CDR1 SGHRS and CDR2 YFSETQ.

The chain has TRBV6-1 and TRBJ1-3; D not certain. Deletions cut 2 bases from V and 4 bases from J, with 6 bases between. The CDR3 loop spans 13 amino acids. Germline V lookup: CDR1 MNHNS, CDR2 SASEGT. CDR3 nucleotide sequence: TGTGCCAGCAGTGAACAACGGGGAAACACCATATATTTT. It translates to CASSEQRGNTIYF.

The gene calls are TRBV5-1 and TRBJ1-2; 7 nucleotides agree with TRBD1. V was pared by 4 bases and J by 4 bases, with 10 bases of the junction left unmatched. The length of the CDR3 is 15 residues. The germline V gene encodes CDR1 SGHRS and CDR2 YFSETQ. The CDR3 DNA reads TGCGCCAGCAGCCCAACAGGGGCAATGGGCTATGGCTACACCTTC. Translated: CASSPTGAMGYGYTF. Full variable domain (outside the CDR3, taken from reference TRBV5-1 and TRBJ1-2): KAGVTQTPRYLIKTRGQQVTLSCSPISGHRSVSWYQQTPGQGLQFLFEYFSETQRNKGNFPGRFSGRQFSNSRSEMNVSTLELGDSALYLCASSPTGAMGYGYTFGSGTRLTVV.

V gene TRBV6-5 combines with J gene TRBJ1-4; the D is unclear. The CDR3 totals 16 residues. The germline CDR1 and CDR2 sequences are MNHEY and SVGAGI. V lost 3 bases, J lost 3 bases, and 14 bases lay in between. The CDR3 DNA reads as TGTGCCAGCAGTTATGCGCTGGGCAGCCCTAATGAAAAACTGTTTTTT. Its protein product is CASSYALGSPNEKLFF.

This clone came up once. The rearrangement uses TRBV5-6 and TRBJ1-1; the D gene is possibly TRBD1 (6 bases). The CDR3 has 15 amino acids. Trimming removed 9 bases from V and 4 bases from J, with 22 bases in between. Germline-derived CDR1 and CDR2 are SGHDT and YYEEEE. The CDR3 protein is CATQLKWGLSTEAFF. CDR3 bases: TGTGCCACCCAGCTCAAATGGGGGCTGAGCACTGAAGCTTTCTTT.

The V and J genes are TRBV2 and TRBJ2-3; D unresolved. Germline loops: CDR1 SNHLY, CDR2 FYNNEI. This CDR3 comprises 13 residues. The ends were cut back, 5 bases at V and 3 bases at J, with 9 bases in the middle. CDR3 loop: CASSQRVTDTQYF. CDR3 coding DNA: TGTGCCAGCAGTCAAAGAGTAACAGATACGCAGTATTTT.

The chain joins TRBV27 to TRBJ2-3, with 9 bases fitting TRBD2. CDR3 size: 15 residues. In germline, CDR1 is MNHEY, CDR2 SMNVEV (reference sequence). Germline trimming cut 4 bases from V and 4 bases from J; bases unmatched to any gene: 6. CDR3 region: CASSSRTSAADTQYF. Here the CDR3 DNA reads TGTGCCAGCAGTTCCCGGACTAGCGCTGCAGATACGCAGTATTTT.

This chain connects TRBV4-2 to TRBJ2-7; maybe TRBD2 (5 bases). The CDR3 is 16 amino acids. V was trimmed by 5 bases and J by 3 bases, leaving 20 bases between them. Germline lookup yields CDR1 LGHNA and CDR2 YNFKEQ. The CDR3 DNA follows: TGTGCCAGCAGCGTCGGCTTGGGTCTCGGGGTCTACGAGCAGTACTTC. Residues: CASSVGLGLGVYEQYF.

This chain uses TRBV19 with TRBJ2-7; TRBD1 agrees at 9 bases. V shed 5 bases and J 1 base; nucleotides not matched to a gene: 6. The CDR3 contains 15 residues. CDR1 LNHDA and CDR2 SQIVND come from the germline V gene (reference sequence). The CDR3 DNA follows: TGTGCCAGTAGTGCGGGACAGGGCGTTTCCTACGAGCAGTACTTC. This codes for CASSAGQGVSYEQYF.

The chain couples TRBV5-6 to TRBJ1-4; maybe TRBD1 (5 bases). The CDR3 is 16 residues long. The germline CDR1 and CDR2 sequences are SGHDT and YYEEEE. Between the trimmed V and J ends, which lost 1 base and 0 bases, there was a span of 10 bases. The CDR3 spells CASSLLGPATNEKLFF. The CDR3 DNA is TGTGCCAGCAGCTTGCTGGGGCCTGCAACTAATGAAAAACTGTTTTTT.

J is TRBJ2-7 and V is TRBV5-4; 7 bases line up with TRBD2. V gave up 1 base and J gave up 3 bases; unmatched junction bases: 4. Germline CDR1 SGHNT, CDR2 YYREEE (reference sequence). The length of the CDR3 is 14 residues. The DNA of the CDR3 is TGTGCCAGCAGCTTGACTAGCGCAGACTACGAGCAGTACTTC. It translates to CASSLTSADYEQYF.

The CDR3 sequence: CASREASGGPYEQYF. In DNA form, the CDR3 reads TGTGCCAGCAGAGAGGCTAGCGGGGGCCCCTACGAGCAGTACTTC. V gene TRBV5-6 combines with J gene TRBJ2-7; 10 bases are a match to TRBD2. V was pared by 5 bases and J by 2 bases, with 7 bases of the junction left unmatched. The CDR3 covers 15 residues. Germline CDR1 is SGHDT and CDR2 is YYEEEE.

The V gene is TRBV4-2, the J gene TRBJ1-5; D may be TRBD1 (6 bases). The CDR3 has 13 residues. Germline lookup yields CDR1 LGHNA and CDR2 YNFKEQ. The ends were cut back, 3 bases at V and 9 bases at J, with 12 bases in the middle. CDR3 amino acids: CASSQGGQSPQHF. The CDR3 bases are TGTGCCAGCAGCCAGGGTGGACAGTCGCCCCAGCATTTT.

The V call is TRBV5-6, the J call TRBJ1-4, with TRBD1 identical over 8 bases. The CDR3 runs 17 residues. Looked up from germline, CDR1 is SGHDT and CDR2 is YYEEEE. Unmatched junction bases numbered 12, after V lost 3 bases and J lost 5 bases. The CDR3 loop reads CASSSTTLTGGNEKLFF. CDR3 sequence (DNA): TGTGCCAGCAGCTCCACGACGCTTACAGGGGGAAATGAAAAACTGTTTTTT.

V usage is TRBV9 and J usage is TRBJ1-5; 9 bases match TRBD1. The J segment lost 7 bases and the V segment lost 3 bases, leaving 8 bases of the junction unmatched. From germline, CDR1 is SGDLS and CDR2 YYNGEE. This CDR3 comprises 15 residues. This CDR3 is CASSAGTGFSQPQHF. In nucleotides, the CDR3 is TGTGCCAGCAGCGCGGGGACAGGGTTTAGCCAGCCCCAGCATTTT.

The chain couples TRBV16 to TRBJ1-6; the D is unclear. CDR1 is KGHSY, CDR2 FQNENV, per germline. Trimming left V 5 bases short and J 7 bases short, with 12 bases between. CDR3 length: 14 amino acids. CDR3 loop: CASSVGLENSPLHF. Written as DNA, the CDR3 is TGTGCCAGCAGCGTCGGACTGGAGAATTCACCCCTCCACTTT.

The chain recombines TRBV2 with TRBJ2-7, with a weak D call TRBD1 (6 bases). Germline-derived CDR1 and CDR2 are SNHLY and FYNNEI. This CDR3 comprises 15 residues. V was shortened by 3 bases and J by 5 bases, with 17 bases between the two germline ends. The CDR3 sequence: CASSELTGMGNEQYF. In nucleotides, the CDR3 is TGTGCCAGCAGTGAGTTGACAGGTATGGGAAACGAGCAGTACTTC.